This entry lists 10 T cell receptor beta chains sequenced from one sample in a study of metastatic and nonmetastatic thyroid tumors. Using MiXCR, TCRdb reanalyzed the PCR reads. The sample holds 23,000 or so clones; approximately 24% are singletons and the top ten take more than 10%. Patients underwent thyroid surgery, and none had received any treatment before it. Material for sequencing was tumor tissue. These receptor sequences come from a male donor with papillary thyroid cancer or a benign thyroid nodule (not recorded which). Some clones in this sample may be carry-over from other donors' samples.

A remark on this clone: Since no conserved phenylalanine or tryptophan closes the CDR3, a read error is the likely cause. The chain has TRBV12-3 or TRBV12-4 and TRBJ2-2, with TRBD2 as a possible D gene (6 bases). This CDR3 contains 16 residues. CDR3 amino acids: CVSSPDTSWNTGELFL. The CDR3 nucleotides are TGTGTCAGCAGTCCAGACACTAGCTGGAACACCGGGGAGCTGTTTTTG.

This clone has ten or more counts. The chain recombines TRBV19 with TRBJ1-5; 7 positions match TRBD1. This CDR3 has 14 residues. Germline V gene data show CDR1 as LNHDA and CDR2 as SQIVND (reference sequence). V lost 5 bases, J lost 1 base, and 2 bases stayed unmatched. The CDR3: CASSGTDSNQPQHF. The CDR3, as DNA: TGTGCCAGTAGTGGGACAGACAGCAATCAGCCCCAGCATTTT.

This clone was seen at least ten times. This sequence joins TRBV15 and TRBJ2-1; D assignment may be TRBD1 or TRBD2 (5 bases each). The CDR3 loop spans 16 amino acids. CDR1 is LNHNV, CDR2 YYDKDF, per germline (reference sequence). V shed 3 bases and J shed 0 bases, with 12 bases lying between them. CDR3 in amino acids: CATSRLRDDSYNEQFF. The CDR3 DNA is TGTGCCACCAGCAGGCTCCGGGACGACTCCTACAATGAGCAGTTCTTC.

The CDR3 DNA sequence: TGTGCCTGGAGAGAAGGGGGACGGTCACCCCTCCACTTT. Its translation: CAWREGGRSPLHF. The chain combines TRBV30 with TRBJ1-6, with a possible D match to TRBD1 (6 bases). CDR3 size: 13 residues. CDR1 and CDR2 from the germline V gene are GTSNPN and SVGIG (reference sequence). Trimming cost V 3 bases and J 10 bases, with 13 bases left between them.

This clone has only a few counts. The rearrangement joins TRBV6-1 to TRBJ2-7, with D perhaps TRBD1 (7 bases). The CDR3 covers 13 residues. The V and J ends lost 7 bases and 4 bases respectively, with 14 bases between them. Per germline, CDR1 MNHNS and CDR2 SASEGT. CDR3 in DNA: TGTGCCAGCACGGAGGGGGCGTATTACGAGCAGTACTTC. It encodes CASTEGAYYEQYF.

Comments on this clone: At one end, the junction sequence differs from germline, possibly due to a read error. The CDR3 is CATSGGPVPAYEQNF. Here the CDR3 DNA reads TGTGCCACCAGTGGTGGCCCCGTCCCCGCCTATGAGCAGAACTTC. The rearrangement joins TRBV24-1 to TRBJ2-7; D gene ambiguous. The CDR3 loop spans 15 amino acids. Germline V lookup: CDR1 KGHDR, CDR2 SFDVKD.

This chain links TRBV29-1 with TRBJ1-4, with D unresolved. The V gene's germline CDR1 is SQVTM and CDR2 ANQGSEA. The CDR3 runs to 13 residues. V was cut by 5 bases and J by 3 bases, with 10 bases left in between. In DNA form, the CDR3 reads TGCAGCGTTCGGGTGCAGGCTAATGAAAAACTGTTTTTT. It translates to CSVRVQANEKLFF. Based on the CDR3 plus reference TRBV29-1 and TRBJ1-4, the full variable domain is SAVISQKPSRDICQRGTSLTIQCQVDSQVTMMFWYRQQPGQSLTLIATANQGSEATYESGFVIDKFPISRPNLTFSTLTVSNMSPEDSSIYLCSVRVQANEKLFFGSGTQLSVL.

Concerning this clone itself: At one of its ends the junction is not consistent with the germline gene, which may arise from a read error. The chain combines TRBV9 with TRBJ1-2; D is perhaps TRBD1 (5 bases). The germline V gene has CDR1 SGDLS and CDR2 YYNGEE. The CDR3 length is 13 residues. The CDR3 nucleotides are TGTGCCAGCAGCGTTAACGGGACCTATTGCTACACCTTC. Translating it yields CASSVNGTYCYTF.

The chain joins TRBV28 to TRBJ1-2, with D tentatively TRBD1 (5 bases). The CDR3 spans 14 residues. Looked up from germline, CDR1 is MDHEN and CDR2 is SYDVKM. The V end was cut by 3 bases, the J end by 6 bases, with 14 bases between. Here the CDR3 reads CASSFTNDSHGYTF. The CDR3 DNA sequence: TGTGCCAGCAGTTTTACAAACGACAGCCATGGCTACACCTTC.

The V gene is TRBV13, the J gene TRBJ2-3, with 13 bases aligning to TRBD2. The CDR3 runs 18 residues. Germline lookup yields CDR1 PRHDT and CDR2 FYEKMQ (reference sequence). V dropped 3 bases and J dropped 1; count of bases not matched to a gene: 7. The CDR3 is CASSFTSGGALGTDTQYF. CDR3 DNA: TGTGCCAGCAGCTTTACTAGCGGGGGGGCTCTCGGCACAGATACGCAGTATTTT.